This T cell receptor (beta chain) was profiled in a study of T cell responses to AZD1222 COVID-19 vaccine. Overall study context: Analysis merged second doses at about 4 or about 12 weeks.

Method: immunoSEQ multiplex PCR; TCRdb's copy keeps in-frame clones and lacks some. The sample records approximately 150,000 clones, roughly 92% being singletons. Study observations and caveats: Of the AZD1222 recipients, only 5 to 7 were seropositive at baseline. Dominant CD4 TCR responses targeted spike regions 160-218 and 743-854.

A word on this clone: Its cognate antigen is unknown.

Germline loops: CDR1 SGHVS, CDR2 FQNEAQ. This CDR3 region has 12 residues. V lost 5 bases to trimming and J lost 4 bases, with 8 bases between them. The sequence was obtained from an adult in good health. J is TRBJ1-1 and V is TRBV7-8; D is ambiguous. Sequenced here: peripheral blood, sampled on day 0 of AZD1222 vaccination. The CDR3 DNA is TGTGCCAGCAGCCTGCGCGGCACTGAAGCTTTCTTT. Its translation: CASSLRGTEAFF.